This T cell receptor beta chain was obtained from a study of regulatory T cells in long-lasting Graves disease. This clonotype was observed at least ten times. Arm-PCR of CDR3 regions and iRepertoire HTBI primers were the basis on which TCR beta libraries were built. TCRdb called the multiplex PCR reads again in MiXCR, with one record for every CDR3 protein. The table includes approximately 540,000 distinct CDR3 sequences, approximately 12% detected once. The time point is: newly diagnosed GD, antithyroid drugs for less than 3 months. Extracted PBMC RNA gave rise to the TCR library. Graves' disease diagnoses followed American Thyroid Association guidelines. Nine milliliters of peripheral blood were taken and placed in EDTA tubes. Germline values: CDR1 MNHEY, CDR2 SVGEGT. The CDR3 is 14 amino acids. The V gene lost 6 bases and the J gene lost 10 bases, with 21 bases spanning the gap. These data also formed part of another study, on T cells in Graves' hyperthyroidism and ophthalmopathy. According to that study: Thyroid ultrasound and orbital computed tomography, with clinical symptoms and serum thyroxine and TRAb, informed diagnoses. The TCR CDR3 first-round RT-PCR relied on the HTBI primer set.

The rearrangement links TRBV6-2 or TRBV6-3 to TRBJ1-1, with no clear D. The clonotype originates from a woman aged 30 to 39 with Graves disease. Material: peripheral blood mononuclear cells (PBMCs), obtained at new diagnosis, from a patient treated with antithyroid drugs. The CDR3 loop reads CASRGAGSGVRAFF. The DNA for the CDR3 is TGTGCCAGCAGAGGCGCGGGCTCTGGGGTTCGAGCTTTCTTT.